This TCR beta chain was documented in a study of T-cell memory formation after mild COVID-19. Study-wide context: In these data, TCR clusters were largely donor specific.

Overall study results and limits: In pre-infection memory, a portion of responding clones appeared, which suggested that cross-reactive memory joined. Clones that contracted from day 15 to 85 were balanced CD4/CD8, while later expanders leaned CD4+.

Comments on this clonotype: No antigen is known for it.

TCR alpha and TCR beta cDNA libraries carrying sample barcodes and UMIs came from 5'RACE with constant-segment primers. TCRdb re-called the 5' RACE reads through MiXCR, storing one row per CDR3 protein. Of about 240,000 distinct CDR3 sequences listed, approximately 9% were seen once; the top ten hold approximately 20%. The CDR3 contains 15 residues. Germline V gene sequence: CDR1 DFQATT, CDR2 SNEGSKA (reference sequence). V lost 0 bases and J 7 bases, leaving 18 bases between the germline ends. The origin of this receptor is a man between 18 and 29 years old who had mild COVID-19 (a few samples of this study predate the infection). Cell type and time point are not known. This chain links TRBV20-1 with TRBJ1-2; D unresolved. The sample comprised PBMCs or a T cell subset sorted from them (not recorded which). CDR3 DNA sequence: TGCAGTGCTAGAGATCTTGAGGGTTCTTGGTCTGGCTACACCTTC. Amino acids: CSARDLEGSWSGYTF.